Each of the 3 T cell receptor beta chains below was sequenced from the same sample in a study of blood T cell repertoires in COVID-19. Clones were read by immunoSEQ multiplex PCR, and TCRdb kept only the in-frame ones, dropping some. The data contain about 300,000 clones, roughly nine tenths of them singletons. Material for sequencing was PBMCs or T cells enriched from blood (not recorded which). These receptors all stem from a woman in her fifties or sixties who had been exposed to COVID-19.

The J gene is TRBJ1-6, the V gene TRBV28; 7 bases fit TRBD1. Germline V gives CDR1 MDHEN, CDR2 SYDVKM. The CDR3 extends over 15 amino acids. Unmatched junction bases numbered 7, after V lost 6 bases and J lost 5 bases. The CDR3 coding sequence is TGTGCCAGCAGGGTGACAGGGAGTAATAATTCACCCCTCCACTTT. Protein sequence: CASRVTGSNNSPLHF.

The rearrangement joins TRBV5-1 to TRBJ2-7; TRBD2 might be the D (6 bases). Between the trimmed V and J ends, which lost 4 bases and 4 bases, there was a span of 15 bases. The CDR3 covers 14 residues. CDR1 and CDR2 (germline): SGHRS, YFSETQ. The CDR3: CASSLDPGEYEQYF. The CDR3 region has the DNA TGCGCCAGCAGCCTCGACCCGGGAGAATACGAGCAGTACTTC.

The chain links TRBV7-9 to TRBJ2-1; perhaps TRBD1 as D (6 bases). This CDR3 is built from 14 residues. Trimming shortened V by 5 bases and J by 4 bases, and 12 bases separated the two germline ends. Germline V CDR1 and CDR2: SEHNR, FQNEAQ (reference sequence). The CDR3 region is CASSQPTGYNEQFF. CDR3 in DNA: TGTGCCAGCAGCCAGCCCACAGGGTACAATGAGCAGTTCTTC. Full variable domain (outside the CDR3, taken from reference TRBV7-9 and TRBJ2-1): DTGVSQNPRHKITKRGQNVTFRCDPISEHNRLYWYRQTLGQGPEFLTYFQNEAQLEKSRLLSDRFSAERPKGSFSTLEIQRTEQGDSAMYLCASSQPTGYNEQFFGPGTRLTVL.